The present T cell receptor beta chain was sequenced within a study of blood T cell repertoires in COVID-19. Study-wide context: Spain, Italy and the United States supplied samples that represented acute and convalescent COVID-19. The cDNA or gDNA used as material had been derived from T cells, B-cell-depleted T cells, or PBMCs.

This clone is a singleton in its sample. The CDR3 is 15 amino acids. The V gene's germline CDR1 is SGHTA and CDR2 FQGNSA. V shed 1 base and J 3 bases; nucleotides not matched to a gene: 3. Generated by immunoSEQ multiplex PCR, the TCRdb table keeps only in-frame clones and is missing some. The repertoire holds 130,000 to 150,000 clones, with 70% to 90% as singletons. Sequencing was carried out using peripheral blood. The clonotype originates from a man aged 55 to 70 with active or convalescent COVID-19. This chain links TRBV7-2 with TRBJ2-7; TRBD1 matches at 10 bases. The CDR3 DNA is TGTGCCAGCAGCTTAGAATGGACAGGGGGCTACGAGCAGTACTTC. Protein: CASSLEWTGGYEQYF.